This T cell receptor (beta chain) was profiled in a study of blood T cell repertoires in COVID-19. Study-level background: PBMCs, B-cell-depleted T cells, or T cells provided the cDNA or gDNA that made up the material.

This CDR3 region has 17 residues. Germline values: CDR1 MNHEY, CDR2 SMNVEV (reference sequence). The V gene lost 3 bases and the J gene lost 2 bases, with 20 bases spanning the gap. Libraries were prepared by immunoSEQ multiplex PCR; TCRdb keeps only in-frame clonotypes and omits some of them. Of roughly 300,000 clones listed, around 88% are singletons. The clonotype comes from a woman aged 50 to 60 with acute or convalescent COVID-19. Sequencing input: peripheral blood. The V and J genes are TRBV27 and TRBJ2-7; TRBD2 is a possible D gene (6 bases). The CDR3 here is CASSFEMRQGGPYEQYF. The CDR3 bases are TGTGCCAGCAGTTTTGAAATGCGCCAGGGAGGCCCCTACGAGCAGTACTTC.